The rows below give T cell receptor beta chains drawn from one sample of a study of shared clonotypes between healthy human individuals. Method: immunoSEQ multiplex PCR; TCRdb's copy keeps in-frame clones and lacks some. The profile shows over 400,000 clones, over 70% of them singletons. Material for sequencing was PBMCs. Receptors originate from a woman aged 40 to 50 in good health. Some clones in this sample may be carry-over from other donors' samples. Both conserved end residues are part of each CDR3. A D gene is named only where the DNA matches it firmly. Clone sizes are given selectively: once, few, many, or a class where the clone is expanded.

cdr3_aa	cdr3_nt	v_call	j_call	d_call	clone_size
CASSPSTPRGYEQYF	TGTGCCAGCTCACCATCGACGCCTCGGGGCTACGAGCAGTACTTC	TRBV18	TRBJ2-7	.	.
CASSVSGSYEQYF	TGTGCCAGCAGTGTCAGCGGGAGTTACGAGCAGTACTTC	TRBV2	TRBJ2-7	TRBD2	once
CASSSGEYNEQFF	TGTGCCAGTAGTAGCGGGGAATACAATGAGCAGTTCTTC	TRBV19	TRBJ2-1	.	few
CASSLQGYNQPQHF	TGTGCCAGCAGTTTACAGGGGTACAATCAGCCCCAGCATTTT	TRBV28	TRBJ1-5	.	.
CASSYEGAGANVLTF	TGTGCCAGCAGTTACGAGGGGGCTGGGGCCAACGTCCTGACTTTC	TRBV6-6	TRBJ2-6	.	many
CAIRGDRGPYEQYF	TGTGCCATCAGGGGAGACAGGGGTCCCTACGAGCAGTACTTC	TRBV10-3	TRBJ2-7	TRBD1	.
CASSPNSGRADEQYF	TGTGCCAGCAGTCCCAACAGCGGGAGGGCCGACGAGCAGTACTTC	TRBV25-1	TRBJ2-7	TRBD2	.
CASSLSAGTGANVLTF	TGTGCCAGCAGCTTAAGCGCGGGAACTGGGGCCAACGTCCTGACTTTC	TRBV7-3	TRBJ2-6	.	.
CAWSVGQGSYNEQFF	TGTGCCTGGAGTGTCGGGCAGGGCTCCTACAATGAGCAGTTCTTC	TRBV30	TRBJ2-1	.	.
CSARYKSEQYF	TGCAGTGCTAGATACAAGAGCGAGCAGTACTTC	TRBV20-1	TRBJ2-7	.	.
CASSEWGLGGNTIYF	TGTGCCAGCAGTGAGTGGGGTTTGGGCGGAAACACCATATATTTT	TRBV6-1	TRBJ1-3	.	once
CASSFPPTEAFF	TGTGCCAGCAGCTTCCCCCCCACTGAAGCTTTCTTT	TRBV11-2	TRBJ1-1	.	.
CASSERNRVGYGYTF	TGTGCCAGCAGTGAAAGGAACAGGGTAGGCTATGGCTACACCTTC	TRBV2	TRBJ1-2	.	.
CASSLNQGYNYGYTF	TGCGCCAGCAGCTTGAATCAGGGCTATAACTATGGCTACACCTTC	TRBV5-1	TRBJ1-2	.	few
CASGTTYNEQFF	TGTGCCAGTGGGACAACTTACAATGAGCAGTTCTTC	TRBV6-1	TRBJ2-1	.	.
CASSLGGTAVGKLFF	TGTGCCAGCAGCTTAGGCGGGACAGCGGTTGGAAAACTGTTTTTT	TRBV11-2	TRBJ1-4	TRBD1	once
CASSLVQGATYEQYF	TGTGCCAGCAGCTTAGTACAGGGGGCGACCTACGAGCAGTACTTC	TRBV7-9	TRBJ2-7	TRBD1	.
CASSKDRGALASYEQYF	TGTGCCAGCAGCAAAGATCGAGGGGCTCTCGCCTCCTACGAGCAGTACTTC	TRBV21-1	TRBJ2-7	.	once
CASSPRGGRETQYF	TGTGCCAGCAGCCCAAGGGGTGGTAGAGAGACCCAGTACTTC	TRBV6-5	TRBJ2-5	.	.
CASSLAPLELYTF	TGTGCCAGCAGCTTAGCGCCGTTGGAACTTTACACCTTC	TRBV7-8	TRBJ1-2	.	once
CASSVTGWSSGANVLTF	TGTGCCAGCAGTGTCACAGGGTGGAGCTCTGGGGCCAACGTCCTGACTTTC	TRBV28	TRBJ2-6	.	.
CASSLGPTYSNQPQHF	TGTGCCAGCAGCCTGGGACCGACATATAGCAATCAGCCCCAGCATTTT	TRBV5-4	TRBJ1-5	.	.
CSVALPRLYNEQFF	TGCAGCGTTGCTCTACCGAGACTATACAATGAGCAGTTCTTC	TRBV29-1	TRBJ2-1	.	.
CASSYTDSYEQYF	TGTGCCAGCAGTTACACCGACAGCTACGAGCAGTACTTC	TRBV6-6	TRBJ2-7	.	.
CASSQGQGALNEQFF	TGCGCCAGCAGCCAAGGACAGGGGGCGCTTAATGAGCAGTTCTTC	TRBV4-1	TRBJ2-1	TRBD1	.
CASSDSSAGVSNEQFF	TGTGCCAGCAGTGACTCCTCAGCGGGAGTGTCCAATGAGCAGTTCTTC	TRBV6-4	TRBJ2-1	TRBD2	.